These 13 T cell receptor beta chains were sequenced from one sample in a study of cytomegalovirus exposure and HLA in healthy donors. The PCR was carried out with 60 Vbeta primers and 13 Jbeta primers. Sequenced by immunoSEQ multiplex PCR; TCRdb stores in-frame clones only, minus some. The table lists some 130,000 clones. Input material: PBMCs. These receptors were obtained from a woman between 40 and 50 years old in good health and CMV-seropositive.

The V gene is TRBV28, the J gene TRBJ2-3; D uncertain. CDR3 length equals 13 residues. Trimming cost V 5 bases and J 2 bases, with 8 bases left between them. Germline values: CDR1 MDHEN, CDR2 SYDVKM. CDR3: CASSPYFTDTQYF. The DNA of the CDR3 is TGTGCCAGCAGTCCTTACTTCACAGATACGCAGTATTTT.

The chain joins TRBV29-1 to TRBJ2-7; TRBD1 aligns across 7 bases. Germline values: CDR1 SQVTM, CDR2 ANQGSEA. CDR3 length equals 13 residues. Germline trimming cut 6 bases from V and 1 base from J; bases unmatched to any gene: 6. The CDR3 sequence: CSVRQGGSYEQYF. The CDR3 nucleotides read TGCAGCGTCCGACAGGGTGGGTCCTACGAGCAGTACTTC.

This chain connects TRBV14 to TRBJ2-1, with TRBD2 matching over 15 bases. The CDR3 extends over 21 amino acids. CDR1 SGHDN and CDR2 FVKESK come from the germline V gene. V was pared by 8 bases and J by 4 bases, with 21 bases of the junction left unmatched. The DNA of the CDR3 is TGTGCCAGCCTGACAGGCCCACCGGCTTGGACTAGCGGGGGGGAGTACAATGAGCAGTTCTTC. Its translation: CASLTGPPAWTSGGEYNEQFF.

This chain uses TRBV6-5 with TRBJ1-1; 7 bases fit TRBD1. CDR3 length equals 13 residues. Germline trimming cut 6 bases from V and 5 bases from J; bases unmatched to any gene: 6. Germline V gene lookup returns CDR1 MNHEY and CDR2 SVGAGI. CDR3 sequence reads: CASSLRGYTEAFF. CDR3 nucleotide sequence: TGTGCCAGCAGCCTCAGGGGGTATACTGAAGCTTTCTTT.

V is TRBV7-3 and J is TRBJ1-1; D not resolved. CDR1 and CDR2 (germline): SGHTA, FQGTGA. The length of the CDR3 is 12 residues. Trimming took 1 base from V and 8 from J, leaving 8 bases between them. The CDR3 nucleotides are TGTGCCAGCAGCTTAATAGGAGGGGAAGCTTTCTTT. Protein sequence: CASSLIGGEAFF.

The chain couples TRBV7-3 to TRBJ2-2; 10 bases agree with TRBD2. With 4 bases clipped from V and 5 bases from J, the junction kept 10 bases outside the gene matches. CDR1 and CDR2 (germline): SGHTA, FQGTGA. The CDR3 covers 17 residues. CDR3 bases: TGTGCCAGCAGCTCCGGCGAACTAGCGGGACCGACCGGGGAGCTGTTTTTT. Translation gives CASSSGELAGPTGELFF.

This chain connects TRBV27 to TRBJ1-5; D gene ambiguous. The germline V and J ends were trimmed by 0 bases and 0 bases, with 6 bases remaining between them. The CDR3 is 15 amino acids. Germline CDR1 and CDR2: MNHEY and SMNVEV (reference sequence). For the CDR3, the DNA is TGTGCCAGCAGTTTATCCCCTTATAGCAATCAGCCCCAGCATTTT. Translation: CASSLSPYSNQPQHF.

A note on this clone: One junction end disagrees with the germline gene, perhaps due to a read error. The chain links TRBV10-1 to TRBJ2-1, with TRBD2 matching 10 bases. The CDR3 contains 13 residues. Germline V gives CDR1 WNHNN, CDR2 SYGVQD (reference sequence). The CDR3 sequence is CVSSQLAGSEQFF. The CDR3 DNA sequence: TGCGTCAGCAGCCAACTAGCGGGAAGTGAGCAGTTCTTC.

The chain uses TRBV10-3 and TRBJ2-7; TRBD2 matches 7 bases. With V trimmed by 0 bases and J by 6 bases, 5 bases remained unmatched. CDR1 and CDR2 from the germline V gene are ENHRY and SYGVKD. The CDR3 runs to 14 residues. The CDR3: CAISESLGEGEQYF. CDR3 in DNA: TGTGCCATCAGTGAGTCCCTGGGGGAGGGCGAGCAGTACTTC.

V usage is TRBV27 and J usage is TRBJ1-1, with 10 bases aligning to TRBD1. The CDR3 length is 18 residues. V trimming: 5 bases; J trimming: 3 bases; junction bases outside the gene matches: 15. Germline CDR1 is MNHEY and CDR2 is SMNVEV (reference sequence). The CDR3 DNA sequence: TGTGCCAGCAGTCTACCCCCTACGGGACAGGGGATCCACACTGAAGCTTTCTTT. This codes for CASSLPPTGQGIHTEAFF.

V gene TRBV27 combines with J gene TRBJ2-6; D might be TRBD1 (6 bases). V dropped 7 bases and J dropped 4 bases, with 8 bases sitting between them. This CDR3 is built from 13 residues. CDR1 and CDR2 (germline): MNHEY, SMNVEV (reference sequence). The CDR3 reads CASTRGGANVLTF. The CDR3 DNA follows: TGTGCCAGCACAAGGGGGGGGGCCAACGTCCTGACTTTC. The variable domain in full, completed from reference TRBV27 and TRBJ2-6, reads EAQVTQNPRYLITVTGKKLTVTCSQNMNHEYMSWYRQDPGLGLRQIYYSMNVEVTDKGDVPEGYKVSRKEKRNFPLILESPSPNQTSLYFCASTRGGANVLTFGAGSRLTVL.

The CDR3, as DNA: TGTGCCAGCAGCCCGGGGACAGGGGATAGCAATCAGCCCCAGCATTTT. This sequence encodes CASSPGTGDSNQPQHF. V and J are TRBV14 and TRBJ1-5, with TRBD1 identical over 10 bases. From germline, CDR1 is SGHDN and CDR2 FVKESK. V gave up 4 bases and J gave up 0 bases; unmatched junction bases: 3. The CDR3 runs 16 residues.

The chain recombines TRBV19 with TRBJ2-5; TRBD1 matches 8 bases. The length of the CDR3 is 16 residues. Germline V gives CDR1 LNHDA, CDR2 SQIVND (reference sequence). J was trimmed by 8 bases and V by 3 bases; bases with no gene match: 14. CDR3 nucleotides: TGTGCCAGTAGTATCCCCCGAGTACAGGGGGTTCGAACCCAGTACTTC. Translating it yields CASSIPRVQGVRTQYF.